A single sample gave rise to the 19 T cell receptor beta chains below, sequenced in a study of T-cell reconstitution after alpha-beta-depleted transplantation in children. Researchers prepared the TCRbeta library using unique molecular identifiers, the study reports. From the PCR reads, TCRdb called clonotypes with MiXCR, one entry per CDR3 protein. The sample consists of approximately 800,000 distinct CDR3 sequences, about 15% of them appearing once. This sample comprised PBMCs, mostly from graft donor cells, obtained 360 days after TCRalphabeta/CD19-depleted stem cell transplant. The receptors stem from a male patient between 5 and 17 years old who had a stem cell transplant for acute lymphoblastic leukemia, so the T cells may come from the graft donor.

CDR3 protein: CASSPKGGVLQDQPQHF. The CDR3 DNA reads TGCGCCAGCAGCCCTAAAGGGGGCGTCTTGCAGGATCAGCCCCAGCATTTT. The chain couples TRBV4-1 to TRBJ1-5; 7 bases align to TRBD1. Trimming removed 4 bases from V and 5 bases from J; junction bases left unmatched: 14. This CDR3 is 17 amino acids long. Germline-derived CDR1 and CDR2 are MGHRA and YSYEKL.

The chain has TRBV7-9 and TRBJ1-4; D is undetermined. CDR3 size: 12 residues. Germline V gene lookup returns CDR1 SEHNR and CDR2 FQNEAQ (reference sequence). Trimming removed 4 bases at V and 8 bases at J, with 8 bases between. This CDR3 reads CASSSPVEKLFF. The DNA for the CDR3 is TGTGCCAGCAGCTCTCCAGTAGAAAAACTGTTTTTT.

This clonotype showed up many times. The chain links TRBV7-9 to TRBJ2-2; D gene unclear. The CDR3 totals 12 residues. The V end was cut by 3 bases, the J end by 6 bases, with 5 bases between. Germline assignment: CDR1 SEHNR and CDR2 FQNEAQ (reference sequence). The CDR3 reads CASSFIAGELFF. Here the CDR3 DNA reads TGTGCCAGCAGCTTTATCGCCGGGGAGCTGTTTTTT.

This clonotype has more than one count but fewer than ten. The chain joins TRBV19 to TRBJ2-2, with 7 bases identical to TRBD1. V gave up 5 bases and J gave up 4 bases; unmatched junction bases: 7. The germline gives CDR1 LNHDA, CDR2 SQIVND (reference sequence). The CDR3 loop spans 15 amino acids. CDR3 bases: TGTGCCAGTAGTCCAGGGGGACGCCTCACCGGGGAGCTGTTTTTT. It translates to CASSPGGRLTGELFF.

This clonotype was picked up a small number of times. The rearrangement links TRBV4-1 to TRBJ2-7; no clear D gene. V lost 0 bases, J lost 6 bases, and 9 bases lay in between. CDR3 length: 13 residues. The germline gives CDR1 MGHRA, CDR2 YSYEKL. The DNA for the CDR3 is TGCGCCAGCAGCCAAGATTTCCCTCTCGAGCAGTACTTC. Protein sequence: CASSQDFPLEQYF.

The chain recombines TRBV27 with TRBJ1-5; TRBD1 might be the D (6 bases). CDR1 and CDR2 (germline): MNHEY, SMNVEV (reference sequence). The CDR3 runs to 13 residues. The V gene lost 5 bases and the J gene lost 4 bases, with 9 bases spanning the gap. The CDR3 protein is CASSITGNQPQHF. Here the CDR3 DNA reads TGTGCCAGCAGTATAACAGGGAATCAGCCCCAGCATTTT.

The gene calls are TRBV9 and TRBJ2-5; TRBD2 agrees at 14 bases. V lost 0 bases and J lost 2; bases outside the gene matches: 0. CDR3 length: 16 residues. From germline, CDR1 is SGDLS and CDR2 YYNGEE. CDR3: CASSVGLAGGQETQYF. The CDR3 DNA reads TGTGCCAGCAGCGTAGGACTAGCGGGAGGGCAAGAGACCCAGTACTTC.

This clonotype was observed a handful of times. This sequence joins TRBV7-8 and TRBJ1-2, with unresolved D. This CDR3 has 16 residues. CDR1 is SGHVS and CDR2 is FQNEAQ in the germline V gene. The V and J ends lost 5 bases and 7 bases respectively, with 23 bases between them. In DNA form, the CDR3 reads TGTGCCAGCAGCCTAGGCGGACCCAGAATAGGATCTGGCTACACCTTC. Its translation: CASSLGGPRIGSGYTF.

V is TRBV24-1 and J is TRBJ2-5, with 12 positions matching TRBD2. With V trimmed by 7 bases and J by 2 bases, 7 bases remained unmatched. From germline, CDR1 is KGHDR and CDR2 SFDVKD. CDR3 length: 16 amino acids. In DNA, the CDR3 is TGTGCCACCAGAAATTTACTAGCGGGAGGTCAAGAGACCCAGTACTTC. Translating gives CATRNLLAGGQETQYF.

This sequence joins TRBV20-1 and TRBJ2-7; TRBD2 agrees at 10 bases. The V and J ends lost 6 bases and 4 bases, in that order; junction bases with no gene match: 9. The V gene's germline CDR1 is DFQATT and CDR2 SNEGSKA (reference sequence). The CDR3 length is 14 residues. The CDR3 sequence: CSASRASGRYEQYF. CDR3 DNA sequence: TGCAGTGCCTCCAGGGCTAGCGGGAGATACGAGCAGTACTTC.

This clonotype was recorded at least ten times. The chain links TRBV7-9 to TRBJ2-1; D gene ambiguous. CDR3 length: 11 residues. The ends were cut back, 5 bases at V and 7 bases at J, with 6 bases in the middle. Germline assignment: CDR1 SEHNR and CDR2 FQNEAQ (reference sequence). The CDR3 sequence: CASSKQNEQFF. The CDR3 region has the DNA TGTGCCAGCAGCAAACAGAATGAGCAGTTCTTC. Variable domain in full (rest from reference TRBV7-9 and TRBJ2-1): DTGVSQNPRHKITKRGQNVTFRCDPISEHNRLYWYRQTLGQGPEFLTYFQNEAQLEKSRLLSDRFSAERPKGSFSTLEIQRTEQGDSAMYLCASSKQNEQFFGPGTRLTVL.

The chain is built from TRBV29-1 and TRBJ2-7, with D maybe TRBD2 (6 bases). The CDR3 covers 14 residues. Trimming removed 5 bases from V and 0 bases from J, with 14 bases in between. The germline CDR1 and CDR2 sequences are SQVTM and ANQGSEA. CDR3 sequence reads: CSVRERALSYEQYF. In DNA, the CDR3 is TGCAGCGTTCGGGAGCGGGCCCTCTCCTACGAGCAGTACTTC.

The chain has TRBV6-1 and TRBJ1-2, with 7 bases fitting TRBD1. Germline assignment: CDR1 MNHNS and CDR2 SASEGT. The trim removed 6 bases at V and 7 bases at J, leaving 11 bases unmatched. This CDR3 has 14 residues. For the CDR3, the DNA is TGTGCCAGCAGCTTCGCACAGGGGCCTCTTGGCTACACCTTC. Translation gives CASSFAQGPLGYTF.

This clonotype was observed a few times. The chain links TRBV2 to TRBJ2-4; TRBD2 agrees at 10 bases. The CDR3 is made up of 16 amino acids. Germline V gene sequence: CDR1 SNHLY, CDR2 FYNNEI. Trimming at V came to 3 bases and at J to 6 bases, leaving 8 bases not matched to a gene. Written as DNA, the CDR3 is TGTGCCAGCAGTGATCCAGCGGGAGGGGAGGGAAACATTCAGTACTTC. This encodes CASSDPAGGEGNIQYF.

This clonotype has a count of ten or more. The chain combines TRBV10-1 with TRBJ2-3, with D perhaps matching TRBD2 (5 bases). This CDR3 contains 16 residues. Germline V gives CDR1 WNHNN, CDR2 SYGVQD (reference sequence). V lost 0 bases and J lost 1, with 11 bases in between. CDR3 amino acids: CASSESRVRGTDTQYF. CDR3 in DNA: TGCGCCAGCAGTGAGTCGAGGGTGAGGGGCACAGATACGCAGTATTTT.

The V and J genes are TRBV12-5 and TRBJ1-1; no definite D call. Between the trimmed V and J ends, which lost 4 bases and 6 bases, there was a span of 6 bases. The CDR3 sequence is 11 residues long. CDR1 and CDR2 from the germline V gene are LGHNT and FRNRAP. The CDR3, as DNA: TGTGCTAGTGGTTGGTACGCTGAAGCTTTCTTT. Its protein is CASGWYAEAFF.

The chain is built from TRBV5-1 and TRBJ2-7, with D possibly matching TRBD1 (5 bases). The CDR3 covers 15 residues. Germline-derived CDR1 and CDR2 are SGHRS and YFSETQ. The V end was cut by 5 bases, the J end by 0 bases, with 15 bases between. CDR3 DNA: TGCGCCAGCAGTCCGCTCAGGGATAGCTCCTACGAGCAGTACTTC. Translated: CASSPLRDSSYEQYF.

This clonotype was seen at least ten times. The chain uses TRBV27 and TRBJ1-5; D not resolved. Germline V CDR1 and CDR2: MNHEY, SMNVEV (reference sequence). Trimming left V 8 bases short and J 3 bases short, with 14 bases between. CDR3 size: 14 residues. Written as DNA, the CDR3 is TGTGCCAGCGCCTTGGGTTCCAACAATCAGCCCCAGCATTTT. It yields the protein CASALGSNNQPQHF.

This clonotype was seen a few times. The chain uses TRBV11-2 and TRBJ1-1, with 9 positions matching TRBD1. Germline lookup yields CDR1 SGHAT and CDR2 FQNNGV. This CDR3 is 15 amino acids long. V shed 5 bases and J 5 bases; nucleotides not matched to a gene: 9. Written as DNA, the CDR3 is TGTGCCAGCAGCGGACGGACAGGGGCGGCAACTGAAGCTTTCTTT. This translates into CASSGRTGAATEAFF.